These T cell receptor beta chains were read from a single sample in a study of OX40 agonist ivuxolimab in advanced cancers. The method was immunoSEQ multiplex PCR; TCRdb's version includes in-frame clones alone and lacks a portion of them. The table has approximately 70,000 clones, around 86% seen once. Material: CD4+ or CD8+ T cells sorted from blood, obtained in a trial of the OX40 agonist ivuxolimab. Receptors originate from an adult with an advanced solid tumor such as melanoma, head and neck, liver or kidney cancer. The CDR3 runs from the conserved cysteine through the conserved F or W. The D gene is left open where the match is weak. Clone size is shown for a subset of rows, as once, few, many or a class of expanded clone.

TGTGCCAGTAGTGTCCGAGTGGGGGCTTATAGCAATCAGCCCCAGCATTTT	CASSVRVGAYSNQPQHF	17	.	TRBV19	TRBJ1-5	.
TGTGCCAGCAGCCGGTCCAACTCCTACAATGAGCAGTTCTTC	CASSRSNSYNEQFF	14	.	TRBV6-6	TRBJ2-1	.
TGTGCCACCCGGAGGACGGGGACTGAAGCTTTCTTT	CATRRTGTEAFF	12	.	TRBV6-6	TRBJ1-1	few
TGTGCCAGCAGCTTGATAGCGGGTTCCTACAATGAGCAGTTCTTC	CASSLIAGSYNEQFF	15	TRBD2	TRBV5-4	TRBJ2-1	.
TGTGCCAGCAGCGTACTGTCTAGCGGGGCTTACAATGAGCAGTTCTTC	CASSVLSSGAYNEQFF	16	TRBD2	TRBV9	TRBJ2-1	.
TGTGCCAGCAGGCCTCCGGGACCTCTTAGCCAGAACACCGGGGAGCTGTTTTTT	CASRPPGPLSQNTGELFF	18	.	TRBV28	TRBJ2-2	.
TGTGCCAGCAGCCCTACAGGGAACTCCTACGAGCAGTACTTC	CASSPTGNSYEQYF	14	.	TRBV5-4	TRBJ2-7	few
TGTGCCAGCGCAAGACAGGGGGCCCTGGGCACCGGGGAGCTGTTTTTT	CASARQGALGTGELFF	16	TRBD1	TRBV25-1	TRBJ2-2	.
TGTGCCAGTAAGTGGGGTGAGGCCAACGTCCTGACTTTC	CASKWGEANVLTF	13	.	TRBV6-1	TRBJ2-6	.
TGTGCCAGCAGCAGGGGACAGCAGAGTTCGCGCAATCAGCCCCAGCATTTT	CASSRGQQSSRNQPQHF	17	TRBD1	TRBV5-8	TRBJ1-5	.
TGTGCCAGTAGTATTGGGTTGGGAGAAGCTTTCTTT	CASSIGLGEAFF	12	.	TRBV19	TRBJ1-1	.
TGCGCCAGCAGCTTGATTATGGCGGCCGGGGAGACCCAGTACTTC	CASSLIMAAGETQYF	15	.	TRBV5-1	TRBJ2-5	.
TGCGCCAGCAGCCAAGATCGATCTAGCGGGAGGAAAAATGAGCAGTTCTTC	CASSQDRSSGRKNEQFF	17	TRBD2	TRBV4-1	TRBJ2-1	.
TGTGCCAGCAGCTCCACCTACGAGCAGTACTTC	CASSSTYEQYF	11	.	TRBV11-2	TRBJ2-7	.
TGCAGCGTTGCGACTAGCGGGAGCACAGAGCAGTTCTTC	CSVATSGSTEQFF	13	TRBD2	TRBV29-1	TRBJ2-1	once
TGTGCCAGCTCGTCGGGGGGGAACTCTGGAAACACCATATATTTT	CASSSGGNSGNTIYF	15	.	TRBV18	TRBJ1-3	.
TGCGCCAGCAGTCAGAACGGGACGGCATCCTACGAGCAGTACTTC	CASSQNGTASYEQYF	15	.	TRBV23-1	TRBJ2-7	.
TGTGCCAGCGGGGGGCAGGGAGGCACTGAAGCTTTCTTT	CASGGQGGTEAFF	13	.	TRBV6-1	TRBJ1-1	.
TGTGCCAGCAGCCCCACTGGAGCTCGGTCACCCCTCCACTTT	CASSPTGARSPLHF	14	.	TRBV7-3	TRBJ1-6	few
TGTGCCAGCAGCTCCCCCGGGGGCACAGATACGCAGTATTTT	CASSSPGGTDTQYF	14	.	TRBV13	TRBJ2-3	.
TGTGCCAGCAGCAAAAGCGGGAGCGGAGTCGAGCAGTACTTC	CASSKSGSGVEQYF	14	TRBD2	TRBV7-9	TRBJ2-7	once
TGTGCCAGCAGCCGAAGACAGGGGCAATACGAGCAGTACTTC	CASSRRQGQYEQYF	14	TRBD1	TRBV6-5	TRBJ2-7	.
TGTGCCAGTAGTATTAACAGGGCTGAGACCCAGTACTTC	CASSINRAETQYF	13	.	TRBV19	TRBJ2-5	.
TGTGCCAGCAGCTCCGGACTAGCGGGAGCGAGAGATACGCAGTATTTT	CASSSGLAGARDTQYF	16	TRBD2	TRBV7-9	TRBJ2-3	.
TGTGCCAGCAGCTTATTCTCGGAGCAGTACTTC	CASSLFSEQYF	11	.	TRBV7-2	TRBJ2-7	.
TGTGCCAGCAGTGAAGCAGGACAGGGAGATTCACCCCTCCACTTT	CASSEAGQGDSPLHF	15	TRBD1	TRBV6-1	TRBJ1-6	few
TGTGCCAGCAGCGTGGGGAGGGGGGGGCCGACCTACGAGCAGTACTTC	CASSVGRGGPTYEQYF	16	.	TRBV9	TRBJ2-7	.
TGTGCCTCCAGACCAGAATACAATCAGCCCCAGCATTTT	CASRPEYNQPQHF	13	.	TRBV19	TRBJ1-5	.
TGTGCCAGCAGCCTTGACAGGGTGAACACTGAAGCTTTCTTT	CASSLDRVNTEAFF	14	TRBD1	TRBV7-9	TRBJ1-1	.
TGTGCCAGCAGCTTAAGGAGTCAGGGGTTCAATCAGCCCCAGCATTTT	CASSLRSQGFNQPQHF	16	.	TRBV13	TRBJ1-5	once
TGTGCCAGCAGCTTAGGGATCGAAGCCACCGGGAAAGCTTTCTTT	CASSLGIEATGKAFF	15	.	TRBV11-2	TRBJ1-1	.
TGTGCCAGCACTCCACCGGGACAGGGGGCTTCAGATACGCAGTATTTT	CASTPPGQGASDTQYF	16	TRBD1	TRBV28	TRBJ2-3	.
TGTGCCAGCAGTTACTCTGGGACAGGGGGATACAATGAGCAGTTCTTC	CASSYSGTGGYNEQFF	16	TRBD1	TRBV6-5	TRBJ2-1	.
TGCAGCGTTCTGGGCCGGACTGAAGCTTTCTTT	CSVLGRTEAFF	11	.	TRBV29-1	TRBJ1-1	.
TGTGCCAGCAGCGGGGGACTTCAAGAGACCCAGTACTTC	CASSGGLQETQYF	13	.	TRBV11-2	TRBJ2-5	.
TGTGCCAGCAGTTTCTCATCAGGGGGGTTCTATGGCTACACCTTC	CASSFSSGGFYGYTF	15	TRBD1	TRBV6-5	TRBJ1-2	.
TGTGCCAGCAGTACCTCGTGGGGCGGGGGGGCTACAGATACGCAGTATTTT	CASSTSWGGGATDTQYF	17	TRBD2	TRBV27	TRBJ2-3	.
TGTGCCAGCAGCCAACTAGCGGGAAACTACAATGAGCAGTTCTTC	CASSQLAGNYNEQFF	15	TRBD2	TRBV2	TRBJ2-1	.
TGCAGCGTTGACGCCAGGGTTGATGGCTACACCTTC	CSVDARVDGYTF	12	.	TRBV29-1	TRBJ1-2	.
TGTGCCAGCTTCGGGACTCTATGGGGCGAGCAGTACTTC	CASFGTLWGEQYF	13	.	TRBV18	TRBJ2-7	.
TGTGCCATCAGTAGGGGACTAGCGGGAGTGTCCGAGACCCAGTACTTC	CAISRGLAGVSETQYF	16	TRBD2	TRBV10-3	TRBJ2-5	.
TGCGCCAGCAGTCGCGGGAGGCAGGGTCAGCCCGGGGCCAACGTCCTGACTTTC	CASSRGRQGQPGANVLTF	18	TRBD2	TRBV4-1	TRBJ2-6	few
TGCGCCAGCAGCCAAGTAAGTCGAGGACAGGCCGCGGTTAATTCACCCCTCCACTTT	CASSQVSRGQAAVNSPLHF	19	TRBD1	TRBV4-1	TRBJ1-6	.
TGTGCCAGTAGTATAGGTAGTCCTAGCGCGTACAATGAGCAGTTCTTC	CASSIGSPSAYNEQFF	16	.	TRBV19	TRBJ2-1	.
TGTGCCAGCAGCTTAGAGGGGAAGTATGGCTACACCTTC	CASSLEGKYGYTF	13	.	TRBV7-9	TRBJ1-2	few
TGTGCCAGCAGCTTCATAAGAGAGACCCAGTACTTC	CASSFIRETQYF	12	.	TRBV7-8	TRBJ2-5	.
TGTGCCAGCAGTGAAGCTCCAAGGGCAAGGCCAGATACGCAGTATTTT	CASSEAPRARPDTQYF	16	.	TRBV6-1	TRBJ2-3	.
TGTGCCAGCAGCTTTACTAGCGGGGGGGCCTATCAAGAGACCCAGTACTTC	CASSFTSGGAYQETQYF	17	TRBD2	TRBV7-9	TRBJ2-5	few
TGTGCCAGCAGGGCGGACAGCCTCTATGGCTACACCTTC	CASRADSLYGYTF	13	.	TRBV6-1	TRBJ1-2	.
TGTGCCAGCAGTGAAACGAGGTGGGAGGGCCTGGCCGGGGAGCTGTTTTTT	CASSETRWEGLAGELFF	17	TRBD2	TRBV6-1	TRBJ2-2	.
TGTGCCAGCAGCTCCCGGGACAGGGGCTACGAGCAGTACTTC	CASSSRDRGYEQYF	14	TRBD1	TRBV11-2	TRBJ2-7	.
TGTGCCAGCAGTTACTCGCTAGCGGGGGGATACGAGCAGTACTTC	CASSYSLAGGYEQYF	15	TRBD2	TRBV6-5	TRBJ2-7	.
TGTGCCATCAGTGAGGGTGCTGGCAGGAGCTCGGTAGGCAATTACAATGAGCAGTTCTTC	CAISEGAGRSSVGNYNEQFF	20	.	TRBV10-3	TRBJ2-1	.
TGTGCCACCAGCAGAGACTTCACTAGCGGGACAGGCAATGAGCAGTTCTTC	CATSRDFTSGTGNEQFF	17	TRBD2	TRBV15	TRBJ2-1	.